The 21 T cell receptor beta chains in this list originate from one sample, sequenced in a study of cytomegalovirus exposure and HLA in healthy donors. The study ran its PCR with 60 Vbeta and 13 Jbeta primers. TCRdb's table, derived via immunoSEQ multiplex PCR, lists solely in-frame clones and lacks some. The sample comprises 100,000 to 150,000 clones, 81% of which are singletons, and roughly 4% rests with the top ten. Specimen: PBMCs. The receptor set was obtained from a young man in good health and CMV-seropositive.

The chain carries TRBV6-1 and TRBJ2-3; 13 bases map to TRBD2. V was clipped by 2 bases and J by 1 base; unmatched bases: 6. This CDR3 region has 18 residues. CDR1 is MNHNS, CDR2 SASEGT, per germline. For the CDR3, the DNA is TGTGCCAGCAGTGAAAGAGCCGGACTAGCGGGAGGCACAGATACGCAGTATTTT. Its translation is CASSERAGLAGGTDTQYF.

This chain uses TRBV29-1 with TRBJ2-3; 7 bases match TRBD1. V lost 6 bases, J lost 3 bases, and 9 bases stayed unmatched. Germline V gene data show CDR1 as SQVTM and CDR2 as ANQGSEA. The CDR3 spans 14 residues. The CDR3 spells CSVVPGQRTDTQYF. CDR3 sequence (DNA): TGCAGCGTAGTACCGGGACAGCGAACAGATACGCAGTATTTT.

V and J are TRBV19 and TRBJ1-1, with D uncertain. CDR3 length equals 14 residues. V shed 4 bases and J shed 5 bases, with 14 bases lying between them. The germline V gene has CDR1 LNHDA and CDR2 SQIVND (reference sequence). The CDR3 sequence: CASSTYDGSTEAFF. The CDR3 DNA follows: TGTGCCAGTAGTACCTACGACGGGTCGACTGAAGCTTTCTTT.

This rearrangement joins TRBV5-1 to TRBJ2-1; no clear D. The CDR3 runs to 15 residues. Germline CDR1 SGHRS, CDR2 YFSETQ. V shed 4 bases and J shed 5 bases, with 16 bases lying between them. CDR3 protein: CASSNTVSPDNEQFF. CDR3 DNA: TGCGCCAGCAGCAACACCGTTTCGCCTGACAATGAGCAGTTCTTC.

The genes are TRBV5-4 and TRBJ2-5, with D possibly being TRBD2 (5 bases). V lost 4 bases and J lost 5, with 15 bases in between. Germline assignment: CDR1 SGHNT and CDR2 YYREEE (reference sequence). This CDR3 comprises 14 residues. The CDR3 nucleotides are TGTGCCAGCAGCCGGCGTACTAGTACGGAGACCCAGTACTTC. Protein sequence: CASSRRTSTETQYF.

The chain employs TRBV10-3 and TRBJ1-4; D uncertain. The V end was cut by 2 bases, the J end by 6 bases, with 10 bases between. CDR1 and CDR2 (germline): ENHRY, SYGVKD. This CDR3 comprises 14 residues. Written as DNA, the CDR3 is TGTGCCATCAGTGAGAGTCCCGCAGATGAAAAACTGTTTTTT. Translating gives CAISESPADEKLFF.

The CDR3 spells CASRAAISTDTQYF. The CDR3 DNA sequence: TGTGCCAGTAGGGCGGCAATAAGCACAGATACGCAGTATTTT. J is TRBJ2-3 and V is TRBV19; D call uncertain. CDR3 length: 14 amino acids. Trimming took off 6 bases at V and 0 bases at J, with 10 bases between the two ends. Germline V gene lookup returns CDR1 LNHDA and CDR2 SQIVND (reference sequence).

V usage is TRBV4-3 and J usage is TRBJ1-3, with unresolved D. The V end lost 0 bases, the J end lost 2 bases, and 8 bases lay between the germline ends. The CDR3 length is 15 residues. Looked up from germline, CDR1 is LGHNA and CDR2 is YSLEER. The CDR3, as DNA: TGCGCCAGCAGCCAAGATCGTACAGCTGGAAACACCATATATTTT. The encoded protein is CASSQDRTAGNTIYF.

The genes are TRBV10-2 and TRBJ1-1; maybe TRBD1 (5 bases). Trimming took off 7 bases at V and 3 bases at J, with 9 bases between the two ends. Germline values: CDR1 WSHSY, CDR2 SAAADI. This CDR3 has 12 residues. The CDR3 loop reads CASTTGDTEAFF. As DNA, the CDR3 is TGCGCCAGCACTACGGGGGACACTGAAGCTTTCTTT.

The chain links TRBV5-6 to TRBJ2-7; D is ambiguous. Germline CDR1 reads SGHDT; CDR2 reads YYEEEE. The ends were cut back, 0 bases at V and 0 bases at J, with 7 bases in the middle. CDR3 size: 14 residues. The CDR3 is CASSLGPSSYEQYF. CDR3 in DNA: TGTGCCAGCAGCTTGGGGCCCAGCTCCTACGAGCAGTACTTC.

By share, this clone ranks as medium-sized. The chain joins TRBV5-1 to TRBJ1-3, with D possibly being TRBD1 (5 bases). CDR3 length: 17 residues. Trimming took off 4 bases at V and 0 bases at J, with 17 bases between the two ends. CDR1 is SGHRS and CDR2 is YFSETQ in the germline V gene. CDR3 nucleotide sequence: TGCGCCAGCAGCCTTACGGGACTCACAGACTCTGGAAACACCATATATTTT. Protein: CASSLTGLTDSGNTIYF. The whole variable domain, remainder taken from reference TRBV5-1 and TRBJ1-3, is KAGVTQTPRYLIKTRGQQVTLSCSPISGHRSVSWYQQTPGQGLQFLFEYFSETQRNKGNFPGRFSGRQFSNSRSEMNVSTLELGDSALYLCASSLTGLTDSGNTIYFGEGSWLTVV.

The CDR3 loop is CASTQTGRTTDTQYF. In DNA, the CDR3 is TGTGCCAGCACTCAAACGGGAAGGACCACAGATACGCAGTATTTT. The chain links TRBV27 to TRBJ2-3; D may be TRBD2 (5 bases). Germline V CDR1 and CDR2: MNHEY, SMNVEV (reference sequence). The ends were cut back, 7 bases at V and 2 bases at J, with 16 bases in the middle. This CDR3 has 15 amino acids.

This clone was observed a few times. The V gene is TRBV5-6, the J gene TRBJ1-4; D ambiguous. The CDR3 sequence is 15 residues long. Trimming stripped 4 bases from V and 4 bases from J, with 14 bases between. CDR1 is SGHDT, CDR2 YYEEEE, per germline. For the CDR3, the DNA is TGTGCCAGCAGCCTACGACGGACTCGTAATGAAAAACTGTTTTTT. It specifies CASSLRRTRNEKLFF.

This clone came up a few times. V is TRBV5-1 and J is TRBJ1-1, with no clear D. CDR1 is SGHRS, CDR2 YFSETQ, per germline. The CDR3 runs 14 residues. Trimming removed 4 bases at V and 4 bases at J, with 14 bases between. The CDR3 is CASSPIPGSTEAFF. CDR3 bases: TGCGCCAGCAGCCCCATACCGGGTTCCACTGAAGCTTTCTTT.

This clone was seen a few times. This chain joins TRBV19 and TRBJ1-2; D is unclear. The CDR3 loop spans 14 amino acids. In germline, CDR1 is LNHDA, CDR2 SQIVND (reference sequence). Trimming stripped 3 bases from V and 2 bases from J, with 10 bases between. This chain's CDR3 is CASSIIEENYGYTF. Written as DNA, the CDR3 is TGTGCCAGTAGTATTATAGAGGAAAACTATGGCTACACCTTC. The whole variable domain, remainder taken from reference TRBV19 and TRBJ1-2, is DGGITQSPKYLFRKEGQNVTLSCEQNLNHDAMYWYRQDPGQGLRLIYYSQIVNDFQKGDIAEGYSVSREKKESFPLTVTSAQKNPTAFYLCASSIIEENYGYTFGSGTRLTVV.

This clone was seen a handful of times. The rearrangement links TRBV6-1 to TRBJ2-1, with a weak D call TRBD2 (7 bases). The CDR3 has 17 amino acids. The germline gives CDR1 MNHNS, CDR2 SASEGT. Trimming pared 1 base from V and 0 bases from J, leaving 13 bases between. The CDR3 DNA sequence: TGTGCCAGCAGTGAAGGCGGTGGGGGGGCCTCCTACAATGAGCAGTTCTTC. It is translated as CASSEGGGGASYNEQFF.

The rearrangement joins TRBV11-2 to TRBJ1-2; TRBD1 aligns across 7 bases. Germline trimming cut 1 base from V and 7 bases from J; bases unmatched to any gene: 3. From germline, CDR1 is SGHAT and CDR2 FQNNGV. There are 13 residues in the CDR3. Written as DNA, the CDR3 is TGTGCCAGCAGCTTAGGACAGGGTCTTGGCTACACCTTC. Translation: CASSLGQGLGYTF.

The rearrangement uses TRBV7-9 and TRBJ2-5; TRBD1 agrees at 7 bases. Looked up from germline, CDR1 is SEHNR and CDR2 is FQNEAQ (reference sequence). V shed 4 bases, J shed 2 bases, and the junction held 4 bases outside the gene matches. The length of the CDR3 is 14 residues. The chain's CDR3 is CASSYTTGQETQYF. CDR3 sequence (DNA): TGTGCCAGCAGCTACACGACAGGGCAAGAGACCCAGTACTTC.

The rearrangement links TRBV27 to TRBJ2-3; D possibly corresponds to TRBD1 (6 bases). This CDR3 contains 17 residues. Germline CDR1 and CDR2: MNHEY and SMNVEV (reference sequence). V lost 0 bases, J lost 1 base, and 14 bases lay in between. The CDR3 DNA sequence: TGTGCCAGCAGTTTATCGAAGCAGGGGTCCCGCACAGATACGCAGTATTTT. Protein: CASSLSKQGSRTDTQYF.

CDR3 sequence reads: CASSRLAFGYNEQFF. The CDR3 DNA reads TGTGCCAGCAGCCGCCTAGCATTTGGGTACAATGAGCAGTTCTTC. The V and J genes are TRBV7-9 and TRBJ2-1, with a weak D call TRBD2 (5 bases). CDR1 is SEHNR, CDR2 FQNEAQ, per germline (reference sequence). V was trimmed by 5 bases and J by 4 bases, leaving 15 bases between them. The CDR3 has 15 residues.

The rearrangement uses TRBV4-2 and TRBJ2-3, with 9 bases identical to TRBD1. Germline V CDR1 and CDR2: LGHNA, YNFKEQ. The length of the CDR3 is 16 residues. V trimming: 0 bases; J trimming: 4 bases; junction bases outside the gene matches: 5. The CDR3 nucleotides read TGTGCCAGCAGCCAAGATTTGGGGACAGGGTCAGATACGCAGTATTTT. It translates to CASSQDLGTGSDTQYF.